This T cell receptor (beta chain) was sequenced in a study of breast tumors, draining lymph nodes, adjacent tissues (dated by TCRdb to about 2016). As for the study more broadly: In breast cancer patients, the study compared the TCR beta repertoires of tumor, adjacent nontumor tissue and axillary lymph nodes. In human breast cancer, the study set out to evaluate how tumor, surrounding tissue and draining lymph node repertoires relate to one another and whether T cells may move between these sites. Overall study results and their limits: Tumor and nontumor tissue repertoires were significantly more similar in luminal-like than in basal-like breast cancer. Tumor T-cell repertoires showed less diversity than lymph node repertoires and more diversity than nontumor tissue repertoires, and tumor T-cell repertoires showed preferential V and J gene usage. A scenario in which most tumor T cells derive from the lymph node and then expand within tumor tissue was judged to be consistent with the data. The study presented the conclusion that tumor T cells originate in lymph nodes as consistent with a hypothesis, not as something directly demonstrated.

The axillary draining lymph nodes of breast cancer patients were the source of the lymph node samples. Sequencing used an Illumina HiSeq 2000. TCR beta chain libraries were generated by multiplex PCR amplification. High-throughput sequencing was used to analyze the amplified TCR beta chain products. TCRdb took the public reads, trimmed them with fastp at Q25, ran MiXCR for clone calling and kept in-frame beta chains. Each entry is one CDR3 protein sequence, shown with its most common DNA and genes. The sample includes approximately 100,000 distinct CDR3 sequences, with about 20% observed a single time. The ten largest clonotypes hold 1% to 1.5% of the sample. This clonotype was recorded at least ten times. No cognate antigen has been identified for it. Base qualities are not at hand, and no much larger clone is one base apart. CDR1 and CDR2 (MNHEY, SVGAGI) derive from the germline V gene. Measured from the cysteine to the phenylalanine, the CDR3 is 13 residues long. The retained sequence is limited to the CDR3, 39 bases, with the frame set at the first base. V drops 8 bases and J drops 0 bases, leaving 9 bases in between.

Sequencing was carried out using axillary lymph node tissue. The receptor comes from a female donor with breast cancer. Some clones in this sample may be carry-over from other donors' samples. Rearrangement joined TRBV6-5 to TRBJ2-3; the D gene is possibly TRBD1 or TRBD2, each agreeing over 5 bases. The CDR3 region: CASGWGSTDTQYF. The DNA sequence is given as TGTGCCAGCGGGTGGGGGAGCACAGATACGCAGTATTTT.